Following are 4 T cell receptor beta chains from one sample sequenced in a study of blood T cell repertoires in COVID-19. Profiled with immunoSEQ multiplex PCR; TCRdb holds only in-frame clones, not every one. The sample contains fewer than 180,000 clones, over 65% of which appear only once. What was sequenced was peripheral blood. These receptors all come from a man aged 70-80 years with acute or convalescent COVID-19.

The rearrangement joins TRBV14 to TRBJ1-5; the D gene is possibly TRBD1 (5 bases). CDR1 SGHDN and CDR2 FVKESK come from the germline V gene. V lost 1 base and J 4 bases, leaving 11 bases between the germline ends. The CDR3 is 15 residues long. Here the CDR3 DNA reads TGTGCCAGCAGCCAAGCTACAGGAAGGAATCAGCCCCAGCATTTT. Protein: CASSQATGRNQPQHF.

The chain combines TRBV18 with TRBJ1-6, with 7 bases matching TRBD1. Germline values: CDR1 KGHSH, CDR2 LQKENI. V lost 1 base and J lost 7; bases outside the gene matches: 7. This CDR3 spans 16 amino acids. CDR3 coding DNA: TGTGCCAGCTCACCACTAAGGGGGCCTGAGAATTCACCCCTCCACTTT. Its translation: CASSPLRGPENSPLHF.

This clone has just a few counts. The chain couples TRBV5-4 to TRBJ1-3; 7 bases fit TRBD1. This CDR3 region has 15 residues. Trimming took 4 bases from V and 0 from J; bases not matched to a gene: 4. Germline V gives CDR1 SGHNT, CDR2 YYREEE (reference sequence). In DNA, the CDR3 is TGTGCCAGCAGCCCGGGACAGCGCTCTGGAAACACCATATATTTT. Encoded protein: CASSPGQRSGNTIYF.

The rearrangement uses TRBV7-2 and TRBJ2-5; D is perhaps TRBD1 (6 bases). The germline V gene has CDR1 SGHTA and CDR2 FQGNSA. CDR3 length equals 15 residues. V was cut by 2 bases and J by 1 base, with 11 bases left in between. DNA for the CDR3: TGTGCCAGCAGCTTAAATTGGGGGCCCCAAGAGACCCAGTACTTC. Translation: CASSLNWGPQETQYF.